Sequencing of this T cell receptor (beta chain) was carried out in a study of T cell responses to AZD1222 COVID-19 vaccine (dated by TCRdb to the early 2020s). In terms of the full investigation: AZD1222 recipients whose second dose came at about 4 weeks and those whose second dose came at about 12 weeks were combined into one group, since spike-specific TCR depth and breadth did not differ between the two schedules. TCR sequencing was performed for 230 to 250 trial participants, of whom around 200 were given two doses of AZD1222 and approximately 26 were given two doses of MenACWY control vaccine. Enrollment into the trials was organized by age into subgroups of 18-55, 56-69 and 70-plus years, and those subgroups contained roughly 140, 27 and 60 TCR-sequenced participants, respectively. The paper as a whole reports these results and caveats: Epitopes outside the regions mutated in the B.1.351 and B.1.1.7 variants were reportedly recognized by nearly half of the unique spike-specific TCRs. No day 14 peak-response samples were available, so repertoires were characterized only after the peak T cell response. Only five to seven AZD1222 recipients were SARS-CoV-2 seropositive at baseline, limiting conclusions about previously exposed vaccinees. The whole spike protein was spanned by vaccine-associated CD4 TCRs, and dominant responses were seen in regions 160-218 and 743-854. After two AZD1222 doses, both the breadth and the depth of spike-specific TCRs were significantly higher than at day 0 and than in MenACWY recipients. Participants were mostly white British, with more females than males. The authors suggested clonal diversity may have been underestimated. In the small 56-69-year group, the increase in depth fell short of significance, most likely because of low power.

This clone was observed a few times. Its antigen is currently not known. Base-call qualities are not available, and no considerably larger clone is one nucleotide away. Sequences LGHNT (CDR1) and FRNRAP (CDR2) are obtained from the germline V gene. At the junction V is shortened by 0 bases and J by 4 bases, with 16 bases in between. Taken from cysteine to phenylalanine, the CDR3 has 17 residues. Only CDR3 DNA is held: 51 bases, read in frame from base 1. The CDR3 regions of human TCRbeta chains were analyzed by immunosequencing. As for how the authors treated the data: TCRs in the repertoires were compared against a reference library of SARS-CoV-2-specific TCRs that had been generated with the MIRA antigen-specificity platform. Breadth was defined as the fraction of unique TCRs that were SARS-CoV-2-associated. Depth was defined as the fraction of total T cells that were SARS-CoV-2-associated. Using the MIRA data, each spike-specific TCR was mapped to the spike region that the TCR reacts to and placed in a CD4 or CD8 class. Log10-transformed breadth and depth values were compared by one-way ANOVA with Sidak's multiple comparisons tests. TCRdb carries this immuneACCESS record with in-frame sequences only. Its versions omit some clonotypes, under half of them owing to an unresolved V gene in the studies checked, with the rest unexplained. V, J and clone size reflect that table, while D and trimming were determined from the DNA. The sample has some 71,000 clones on record, 65% to 85% of them singletons. The ten largest make up 9.8% of the sample.

The time point label on this specimen signifies: baseline before first vaccination. Samples from vaccinated people were obtained from the UK trials COV001 and COV002, which included a single-blind randomized controlled phase 2/3 trial of AZD1222 (ChAdOx1 nCoV-19) in healthy adults. For TCRbeta chain sequencing, PBMC samples were collected from trial participants at day 0 and at day 28 after the second dose. The sequence joins TRBV12-5 to TRBJ2-1; the D gene lacks a confident call. This clonotype was sampled from an adult in good health. This sample comprised peripheral blood, obtained on day 0 of AZD1222 vaccination. The DNA is TGTGCTAGTGGTTTGGTACGTTTTGGATGGGGATACAATGAGCAGTTCTTC. Its translation reads: CASGLVRFGWGYNEQFF.